This is a list of T cell receptor beta chains from one sample in a study of response to subunit inactivated influenza vaccine. Via MiXCR, TCRdb re-called the RT-PCR reads, giving one row per CDR3 protein. The table lists 500,000 to 700,000 distinct CDR3 sequences, approximately 22% of them singletons. The sample was also reused in another study, on T cells expressing NK-cell markers.

The specimen was CD4+ T cells sorted from PBMCs, collected 11 to 12 days after vaccination. These TCRs come from a man over 45 who received an inactivated influenza vaccine. CDR3s include the opening cysteine and the closing phenylalanine or tryptophan. D genes are given only for firm matches. The size entry is marked missing in some rows and otherwise reads once, few, many or a size class.

abundance	v_gene	len	j_gene	d_gene	CDR3aa	CDR3nt
NA	TRBV24-1	21	TRBJ2-3	TRBD2	CATTKGRGLAGVKRGADTQYF	TGTGCCACCACAAAGGGTAGGGGACTAGCGGGAGTCAAACGTGGCGCAGATACGCAGTATTTT
few	TRBV5-1	16	TRBJ2-4	TRBD2	CASSPGGAETKNIQYF	TGCGCCAGCAGCCCCGGGGGGGCCGAAACCAAAAACATTCAGTACTTC
NA	TRBV5-1	15	TRBJ1-3	NA	CASSLDTSSGNTIYF	TGCGCCAGCAGCTTGGATACTAGCTCTGGAAACACCATATATTTT
NA	TRBV27	13	TRBJ1-4	NA	CASGQARSEKLFF	TGTGCCAGTGGGCAGGCACGGTCGGAAAAACTGTTTTTT
NA	TRBV19	15	TRBJ2-1	NA	CASRNDRQTYNEQFF	TGTGCCAGTAGAAATGACAGGCAAACCTACAATGAGCAGTTCTTC
few	TRBV4-1	21	TRBJ2-7	TRBD1	CASSQERVQTSENRGRNEQYF	TGCGCCAGCAGCCAAGAAAGGGTCCAGACATCCGAAAACAGGGGTCGGAACGAGCAGTACTTC
few	TRBV20-1	17	TRBJ2-1	TRBD2	CSADGTSGGSSYNEQFF	TGCAGTGCAGATGGGACTAGCGGAGGTAGCTCCTACAATGAGCAGTTCTTC
few	TRBV3-1	14	TRBJ2-5	NA	CASSSWTLQETQYF	TGTGCCAGCAGCTCATGGACGCTACAAGAGACCCAGTACTTC
many	TRBV5-1	15	TRBJ2-1	NA	CASSSQGNSDNEQFF	TGCGCCAGCAGCTCGCAGGGGAATTCCGACAATGAGCAGTTCTTC
few	TRBV5-1	16	TRBJ2-1	NA	CASSLAGSSANNEQFF	TGCGCCAGCAGCTTGGCCGGGTCTAGCGCAAACAATGAGCAGTTCTTC
NA	TRBV3-1	14	TRBJ1-6	NA	CASSSRQAGSPLHF	TGTGCCAGCAGCTCCCGACAGGCAGGTTCACCCCTCCACTTT
NA	TRBV5-1	16	TRBJ2-2	TRBD1	CASSPMTGGGTGELFF	TGCGCCAGCAGCCCCATGACAGGGGGGGGCACCGGGGAGCTGTTTTTT
few	TRBV19	16	TRBJ1-2	TRBD1	CASSRPSGTGTGGYTF	TGTGCCAGTAGTAGACCATCCGGGACAGGGACCGGTGGCTACACCTTC
many	TRBV25-1	13	TRBJ2-7	NA	CASSGGGFYEQYF	TGTGCCAGCAGTGGAGGAGGTTTCTACGAGCAGTACTTC
NA	TRBV6-2/TRBV6-3	16	TRBJ2-1	NA	CASRGDRLNLGNEQFF	TGTGCCAGCAGAGGGGACCGCCTCAACCTCGGGAATGAGCAGTTCTTC
few	TRBV12-3/TRBV12-4	15	TRBJ1-2	NA	CASSLGRRFNYGYTF	TGTGCCAGCAGTTTAGGACGCAGGTTTAACTATGGCTACACCTTC
many	TRBV29-1	11	TRBJ2-5	NA	CSVGGMETQYF	TGCAGCGTTGGTGGGATGGAGACCCAGTACTTC
many	TRBV12-3/TRBV12-4	13	TRBJ2-1	NA	CASTLTGALQEFF	TGTGCCAGCACCCTAACCGGGGCTTTACAGGAGTTCTTC
NA	TRBV6-5	14	TRBJ1-2	TRBD1	CASSYTDRTYGYTF	TGTGCCAGCAGTTACACGGACAGGACCTATGGCTACACCTTC
few	TRBV6-1	15	TRBJ2-3	TRBD2	CASSRLAGGSYTQYF	TGTGCCAGCAGTCGACTAGCGGGGGGTTCGTACACGCAGTATTTT
NA	TRBV20-1	18	TRBJ2-3	TRBD2	CSASSTTSGGPGQDTQYF	TGCAGTGCTAGTTCCACCACTAGCGGGGGCCCGGGGCAAGATACGCAGTATTTT
NA	TRBV30	14	TRBJ1-1	TRBD1	CAWRPGQGFTEAFF	TGTGCCTGGAGGCCGGGACAGGGTTTCACTGAAGCTTTCTTT
NA	TRBV29-1	15	TRBJ2-5	TRBD1	CSVGTHSTGEETQYF	TGCAGCGTCGGTACACATTCGACAGGGGAAGAGACCCAGTACTTC
NA	TRBV3-1	13	TRBJ2-7	TRBD1	CASSFTGEYEQYF	TGTGCCAGCAGCTTCACAGGGGAATACGAGCAGTACTTC
NA	TRBV20-1	16	TRBJ1-1	TRBD1	CSAPWTGNIRRTEAFF	TGCAGTGCACCCTGGACAGGCAACATTAGGCGCACTGAAGCTTTCTTT
NA	TRBV27	13	TRBJ1-1	NA	CASSFLGPSEAFF	TGTGCCAGCAGTTTCCTAGGGCCGAGTGAAGCTTTCTTT
NA	TRBV11-2	14	TRBJ2-7	NA	CASSLRHSTYEQYF	TGTGCCAGCAGCTTGAGGCACAGCACCTACGAGCAGTACTTC
NA	TRBV5-1	16	TRBJ2-1	TRBD2	CASSITGTSGNNEQFF	TGCGCCAGTTCCATCACCGGGACTAGCGGGAACAATGAGCAGTTCTTC
NA	TRBV7-3	13	TRBJ2-7	NA	CASSSPLLSEQYF	TGTGCCAGCAGCTCCCCGTTGCTCTCCGAGCAGTACTTC
few	TRBV2	15	TRBJ2-3	TRBD2	CASRISGSRTDTQYF	TGTGCCAGCAGGATTAGCGGGAGTAGAACAGATACGCAGTATTTT
NA	TRBV7-2	15	TRBJ2-7	NA	CASSLIINRFYEQYF	TGTGCCAGCAGCTTAATCATAAACAGGTTCTACGAGCAGTACTTC
NA	TRBV6-5	16	TRBJ2-7	NA	CASSSVFATGSYEQYF	TGTGCCAGCAGTTCGGTGTTCGCTACAGGGAGTTACGAGCAGTACTTC
NA	TRBV7-9	16	TRBJ2-3	TRBD2	CASSLGASGSLDTQYF	TGTGCCAGCAGCTTAGGGGCTAGCGGGAGCTTAGATACGCAGTATTTT